This TCR beta chain was identified in a study of blood T cells in healthy people across ages. Study findings and constraints: Whereas aged donors had fewer naive CD4+ cells, long-lived donors had more of them and higher diversity. Investigators treated diversity estimates from one million T cells as underestimates. Naive T cell percentage showed a strong correlation with TCR beta diversity.

A note on this clonotype: Its antigen is not known.

The study isolated at least 6.5 million PBMCs from each sample. V trimming: 3 bases; J trimming: 3 bases; junction bases outside the gene matches: 4. The CDR3 has 15 residues. Combining a sample-barcoded 5' primer with a J-beta primer mix, a second PCR ran for 7 to 11 cycles. MiXCR was run by TCRdb on the 5' RACE reads, yielding one entry per CDR3 protein. The sample shows under 2 million distinct CDR3 sequences, 30% to 35% of them seen only once. V usage is TRBV12-3 or TRBV12-4 and J usage is TRBJ2-7, with 11 bases identical to TRBD2. This sequence originates from a woman in her twenties or thirties in good health. The sequencing input was blood. The CDR3 sequence: CASSFPSGGFYEQYF. DNA of the CDR3: TGTGCCAGCAGTTTTCCTAGCGGGGGGTTCTACGAGCAGTACTTC.